Below, 2 T cell receptor beta chains from the same sample are listed, as sequenced in a study of response to subunit inactivated influenza vaccine. TCRdb passed the RT-PCR reads through MiXCR, listing each CDR3 protein once. The sample records over 150,000 distinct CDR3 sequences, roughly a tenth being singletons. Source: non-naive T cells sorted from PBMCs, taken about 6 weeks after vaccination. The receptor source for this set is a man aged 50 to 59 who received an inactivated influenza vaccine.

In its sample, this clonotype was seen a few times. The chain joins TRBV14 to TRBJ2-2, with 12 positions matching TRBD1. Trimming at V came to 2 bases and at J to 6 bases, leaving 7 bases not matched to a gene. The CDR3 sequence is 17 residues long. In germline, CDR1 is SGHDN, CDR2 FVKESK. The DNA of the CDR3 is TGTGCCAGCAGCCAATCCTGGGGGACAGGGGGCTCCGGGGAGCTGTTTTTT. Its protein product is CASSQSWGTGGSGELFF.

This clonotype was seen a handful of times. The V and J genes are TRBV18 and TRBJ1-2, with TRBD1 matching 7 bases. This CDR3 contains 15 residues. Germline V gives CDR1 KGHSH, CDR2 LQKENI. V lost 2 bases and J lost 8; bases outside the gene matches: 11. CDR3 protein: CASSPGLSTGVGYTF. The DNA of the CDR3 is TGTGCCAGCTCACCAGGGTTAAGCACAGGGGTAGGCTACACCTTC.